The next 15 T cell receptor beta chains were all read from a single sample in a study of post-analysis software for immune sequencing data. Study-wide results and limits: TRBV5-6, TRBV5-1 and TRBV20-1 belonged to a set of about five TRBV segments that were more frequent in patients than controls.

The antigens of these receptors remain unknown. Sequencing libraries made from TCR beta cDNA carried unique molecular identifiers. TCRdb re-called the PCR reads with MiXCR, one entry per CDR3 protein. The repertoire includes roughly 570,000 distinct CDR3 sequences, less than 40% of them detected once, and 5% to 6% sits in the top ten. The material sequenced was blood. The receptors here all came from a girl under 18 with multiple sclerosis.

This chain's CDR3 is CSARVGAYSNQPQHF. CDR3 nucleotides: TGCAGTGCTAGAGTTGGCGCTTATAGCAATCAGCCCCAGCATTTT. V and J are TRBV20-1 and TRBJ1-5; no firm D call. The CDR3 covers 15 residues. The V end was cut by 1 base, the J end by 0 bases, with 10 bases between. From germline, CDR1 is DFQATT and CDR2 SNEGSKA (reference sequence).

This clonotype showed up just a few times. J is TRBJ2-6 and V is TRBV15; 11 bases match TRBD1. The CDR3 runs 18 residues. V was pared by 3 bases and J by 2 bases, with 6 bases of the junction left unmatched. Germline V gene data show CDR1 as LNHNV and CDR2 as YYDKDF (reference sequence). The CDR3 region has the DNA TGTGCCACCAGCAGGTCGGACAGGGGGCACGCTGGGGCCAACGTCCTGACTTTC. It is translated as CATSRSDRGHAGANVLTF.

In DNA, the CDR3 is TGCAGTGCTGTAGCGGGGGCAGCAGATACGCAGTATTTT. Its translation is CSAVAGAADTQYF. The chain couples TRBV20-1 to TRBJ2-3; TRBD2 matches 9 bases. Per germline, CDR1 DFQATT and CDR2 SNEGSKA (reference sequence). The CDR3 has 13 amino acids. Losses at the gene ends were 5 bases for V and 4 bases for J; bases not matched to a gene: 4.

This clonotype was picked up a small number of times. The V gene is TRBV9, the J gene TRBJ2-1; D could derive from TRBD1 or TRBD2 (5 bases each). The germline V gene encodes CDR1 SGDLS and CDR2 YYNGEE. The CDR3 runs 17 residues. Trimming pared 1 base from V and 0 bases from J, leaving 14 bases between. The CDR3 reads CASSVSRGASSYNEQFF. CDR3 sequence (DNA): TGTGCCAGCAGCGTATCCCGGGGCGCGAGCTCCTACAATGAGCAGTTCTTC.

V and J are TRBV11-2 and TRBJ1-4; 8 bases fit TRBD1. The CDR3 spans 14 residues. CDR1 is SGHAT, CDR2 FQNNGV, per germline. Germline trimming cut 3 bases from V and 5 bases from J; bases unmatched to any gene: 2. CDR3 nucleotide sequence: TGTGCCAGCAGCTTCCGGGACAGGAATGAAAAACTGTTTTTT. It is translated as CASSFRDRNEKLFF.

The chain uses TRBV20-1 and TRBJ2-7, with a possible D match to TRBD2 (7 bases). The DNA matches TRBJ2-5 better at its end, which makes the J call doubtful. Germline CDR1 reads DFQATT; CDR2 reads SNEGSKA (reference sequence). The CDR3 spans 14 residues. The CDR3 reads CSAGGGAGSETQYF. The CDR3, as DNA: TGCAGTGCAGGGGGGGGGGCAGGATCAGAGACCCAGTACTTC.

This clonotype was seen only a few times. This chain joins TRBV6-6 and TRBJ2-5; D gene unclear. CDR1 and CDR2 (germline): MNHNY, SVGAGI (reference sequence). The CDR3 covers 13 residues. The ends were cut back, 6 bases at V and 3 bases at J, with 11 bases in the middle. The CDR3 protein is CASRLFGKETQYF. The CDR3, as DNA: TGTGCCAGCAGGTTGTTCGGAAAAGAGACCCAGTACTTC.

The chain joins TRBV5-4 to TRBJ1-4; no clear D gene. Germline V CDR1 and CDR2: SGHNT, YYREEE (reference sequence). The ends were cut back, 4 bases at V and 5 bases at J, with 12 bases in the middle. CDR3 length equals 14 residues. The CDR3 protein is CASSRAPGNEKLFF. The CDR3 region has the DNA TGTGCCAGCAGCAGGGCCCCTGGAAATGAAAAACTGTTTTTT.

The V call is TRBV4-1, the J call TRBJ2-4; 12 bases line up with TRBD2. The germline gives CDR1 MGHRA, CDR2 YSYEKL. V lost 1 base to trimming and J lost 0 bases; unmatched junction nucleotides: 4. The CDR3 has 18 amino acids. The CDR3 is CASSQGLAGELAKNIQYF. Written as DNA, the CDR3 is TGCGCCAGCAGCCAAGGACTAGCGGGGGAACTAGCCAAAAACATTCAGTACTTC.

This clonotype appeared a few times. The rearrangement uses TRBV5-1 and TRBJ2-3, with D possibly TRBD1 on 5 matching bases. Germline V CDR1 and CDR2: SGHRS, YFSETQ. V lost 7 bases and J 2 bases, leaving 14 bases between the germline ends. CDR3 length equals 14 residues. The CDR3 nucleotides are TGCGCCAGCCTTGCTGACAGTCTCACAGATACGCAGTATTTT. Its translation is CASLADSLTDTQYF.

This clonotype has only a few counts. CDR3 sequence reads: CATSDGQGSGYTF. The CDR3 DNA sequence: TGTGCCACCAGTGACGGACAGGGCTCTGGCTACACCTTC. The chain uses TRBV24-1 and TRBJ1-2; 8 bases are a match to TRBD1. Unmatched junction bases numbered 4, after V lost 4 bases and J lost 7 bases. The CDR3 runs 13 residues. In germline, CDR1 is KGHDR, CDR2 SFDVKD.

The rearrangement joins TRBV27 to TRBJ2-1; D possibly corresponds to TRBD1 (7 bases). The V end lost 6 bases, the J end lost 9 bases, and 18 bases lay between the germline ends. This CDR3 has 14 residues. Germline CDR1 reads MNHEY; CDR2 reads SMNVEV (reference sequence). CDR3 in amino acids: CASRLPRGVGEQFF. The CDR3 bases are TGTGCCAGCAGGTTACCCAGGGGGGTCGGTGAGCAGTTCTTC.

In the case of this clonotype: The CDR3 carries no conserved terminal phenylalanine or tryptophan, so it likely arises from a read error. The genes are TRBV5-1 and TRBJ2-1; 7 bases are shared with TRBD1. The CDR3 sequence is 15 residues long. V lost 0 bases and J lost 5; bases outside the gene matches: 5. Germline-derived CDR1 and CDR2 are SGHRS and YFSETQ. CDR3 sequence: CASSLDRGRHNEQFL. In nucleotides, the CDR3 is TGCGCCAGCAGCTTGGACAGGGGACGCCACAATGAGCAGTTCTTA.

This clonotype has only a few counts. The genes are TRBV18 and TRBJ2-3; the match to TRBD1 covers 7 bases. The J segment lost 2 bases and the V segment lost 5 bases, leaving 10 bases of the junction unmatched. The CDR3 is made up of 16 amino acids. The germline gives CDR1 KGHSH, CDR2 LQKENI. In nucleotides, the CDR3 is TGTGCCAGCTCATCCAGGACAGGACGAGACACAGATACGCAGTATTTT. Protein: CASSSRTGRDTDTQYF.

This clonotype was observed a handful of times. The V and J genes are TRBV11-2 and TRBJ2-5; D is undetermined. There are 14 residues in the CDR3. Trimming removed 2 bases from V and 3 bases from J, with 10 bases in between. Germline CDR1 and CDR2: SGHAT and FQNNGV. CDR3 nucleotides: TGTGCCAGCAGCTTATTTCTCTCGGAAGAGACCCAGTACTTC. It encodes CASSLFLSEETQYF.